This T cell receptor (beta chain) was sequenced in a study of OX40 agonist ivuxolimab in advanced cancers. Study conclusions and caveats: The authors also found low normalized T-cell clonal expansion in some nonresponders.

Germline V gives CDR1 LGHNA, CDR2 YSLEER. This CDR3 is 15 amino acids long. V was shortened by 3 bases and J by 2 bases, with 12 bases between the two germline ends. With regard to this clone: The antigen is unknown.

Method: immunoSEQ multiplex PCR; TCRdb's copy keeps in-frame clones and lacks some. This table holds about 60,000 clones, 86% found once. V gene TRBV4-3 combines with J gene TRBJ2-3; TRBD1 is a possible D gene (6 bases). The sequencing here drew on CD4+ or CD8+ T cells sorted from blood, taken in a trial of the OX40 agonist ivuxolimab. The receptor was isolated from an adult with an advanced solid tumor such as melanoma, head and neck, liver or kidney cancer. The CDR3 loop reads CASSQQQGFTDTQYF. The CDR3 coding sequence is TGCGCCAGCAGCCAGCAACAGGGTTTCACAGATACGCAGTATTTT.